The TCR beta chain described here comes from a study of blood T cell repertoires in COVID-19 (dated by TCRdb to the early 2020s). Regarding the complete study: The collaborator samples originated in the United States, Italy and Spain and spanned the acute and convalescent phases of COVID-19. The prospective study material was composed of cDNA or gDNA derived from T cells, B-cell-depleted T cells, or PBMCs. The dataset comprised deeply sampled blood TCRbeta repertoires from subjects exposed to, actively infected with, or recovered from COVID-19. The repertoires were released in a freely available public database intended as a resource for research on the immune response to SARS-CoV-2. Samples were obtained from the ongoing ImmuneRACE study (first 160 participants) and from 1,254 subjects provided by 6 global collaborators. The sample metadata nearly always contained a de-identified subject ID, COVID-19 status, age in years and sex. Where HLA class I and class II types were available, the types were taken from metadata supplied by the sample provider, not from assay-based typing. General findings and caveats noted by the study authors: The quantity of clinical and demographic metadata differed by source and by participant and was supplied without curation.

The collaborating institutions used their own protocols to collect whole blood in K2EDTA tubes. For TCRbeta analysis, collaborators shipped samples as frozen whole blood, isolated PBMCs, or DNA extracted from either of those sample types. A remark on this clone: The target of this receptor is not known. It has no much larger one-base neighbor in the sample; base qualities were not kept.

Cut back by 7 bases and 2 bases, the V and J ends lie 22 bases apart. For CDR1 and CDR2, the germline V gene lists MNHEY and SVGEGT. The CDR3, cysteine through phenylalanine, is 17 amino acids long. The kept DNA is CDR3 alone, 51 bases in frame from the first base. TCRbeta CDR3 regions were amplified from genomic DNA by means of the immunoSEQ Assay, a bias-controlled multiplex PCR. From the authors' description of their analysis: Within the assay, amplification of reference gene primers was used to estimate how many nucleated cells each sample contained. To quantify the absolute abundance of each unique TCRbeta CDR3 rearrangement, sequence reads were collapsed and filtered. Productive Simpson clonality was computed per sample as the square root of Simpson's diversity index over productive rearrangements. The source is immuneACCESS, and TCRdb retained only in-frame sequences with V and J called. Part of the clones is not carried over; for the studies checked, unresolved V genes explain less than half of this, and the remainder is unexplained. The V and J calls and the clone size are those of that table, but D and trimming were determined from the DNA. The table for this sample lists around 300,000 clones; over 80% of them were counted only once. Approximately 3.3% of the sample belongs to the ten largest clones.

The sample taken for sequencing was peripheral blood. The rearranged segments are TRBV6-2 or TRBV6-3 and TRBJ2-3; TRBD1 might be the D gene, on 5 matching bases. The receptor was derived from a woman in her forties with acute or convalescent COVID-19. This receptor carries the CDR3 CASIPWALTEPTDTQYF. The DNA sequence is as follows: TGTGCCAGCATCCCCTGGGCCCTGACAGAACCCACAGATACGCAGTATTTT.